This T cell receptor (beta chain) is from a study of T-cell reconstitution after alpha-beta-depleted transplantation in children. Overall study results and limits: From surviving recipient T cells and thymic progenitors came the high day-60 TCRbeta diversity observed in some patients. Reportedly, alpha-beta T cells present about two months post-transplant originated from several hundred expanded clones of graft origin. T cells produced anew were the main source of T-cell counts and diversity one year after transplant.

The TCRbeta library was prepared with unique molecular identifiers. Using its own MiXCR run on the PCR reads, TCRdb lists one record per CDR3 protein. The sample contains 250,000 to 300,000 distinct CDR3 sequences, 6% to 10% of which appear only once. CDR1 is MNHEY and CDR2 is SVGEGT in the germline V gene. Trimming took off 0 bases at V and 9 bases at J, with 15 bases between the two ends. This CDR3 is built from 15 residues. This clonotype occurred many times. Its antigen is not known. This specimen consisted of peripheral blood, obtained 360 days after TCRalphabeta/CD19-depleted stem cell transplant. V gene TRBV6-2 or TRBV6-3 combines with J gene TRBJ2-1; D gene unclear. The receptor's source is a female patient aged 2-15 years who had a stem cell transplant for Fanconi anemia, so the T cells may come from the graft donor. The CDR3 DNA follows: TGTGCCAGCAGTTACTCGAATGTGGGATTCAGTGAGCAGTTCTTC. This codes for CASSYSNVGFSEQFF.